The present entry profiles one T cell receptor beta chain with its context. This clonotype was observed a handful of times. Its antigen has not been determined. Qualities for individual bases were not recorded, and no much larger clone is one base off. Ficoll-Paque density gradient centrifugation was the method used to isolate PBMCs. The instrument given in TCRdb is Illumina NovaSeq 6000. Using 5'RACE with constant-segment primers, TCRalpha and TCRbeta cDNA libraries were constructed, with sample barcodes and unique molecular identifiers added in the process. Trizol reagent was used to extract RNA from every sample. Amplification of the libraries took two PCR steps, and the second step added a second sample barcode plus Illumina TruSeq adapters. Sequencing of libraries was performed on an Illumina NovaSeq with 2 x 150 bp paired-end reads. The authors processed their data as follows. The reads were demultiplexed and collapsed into UMI-guided consensus sequences using migec v1.2.7. Using mixcr v2.1.11, UMI consensuses were aligned to TRA and TRB V and J templates and then assembled into clonotypes. Clonotypes were classified as expanded or contracted when called significant by both edgeR and NoisET, with noise models trained on biological replicates. For edgeR calls, the cutoffs were a false discovery rate-adjusted p below 0.01 and a log2 fold-change threshold of 1. As an exploratory analysis of dynamics, max-normalized trajectories of the 1000 most abundant clonotypes were examined with PCA combined with hierarchical clustering. Each responding clone was given a CD4 or CD8 phenotype based on the CD4+ and CD8+ repertoires, which had been sequenced separately. The raw public data were reprocessed by TCRdb itself: fastp quality trimming at Q25, MiXCR clonotype calling, in-frame beta chains only. A single entry per CDR3 protein holds the most common genes and DNA from its merged rows. The V and J calls were not made by the authors but by TCRdb's processing. Counted in this sample were over 350,000 distinct CDR3 sequences; 16% of them appeared once. The top ten clones comprise 20% to 25% of the sample.

This record belongs to a study of T-cell memory formation after mild COVID-19 (dated by TCRdb to about 2021). With regard to the full study: TCR sequence clusters from the two donors were found to be largely donor specific. T-cell clones expanding and contracting after mild COVID-19 in two donors were tracked by longitudinal TCRalpha and TCRbeta repertoire sequencing. The cohort comprised two young, previously healthy adult volunteers, one female and one male. Study-level results and caveats: The detection of some responding clones in pre-infection memory suggests that pre-existing cross-reactive memory T cells joined the SARS-CoV-2 response. Contracting CD4+ clones turned up mainly in the CM and EM memory subsets, whereas EMRA was where CD8+ clones were enriched. Only a couple of mild cases were covered in the study, and larger cohorts including severe cases with pre-infection samples were considered necessary. Clones that contracted from day 15 to 85 showed balanced CD4/CD8 phenotypes, whereas a second wave of clones that expanded from day 15 to 37 leaned towards CD4+. SARS-CoV-2 specificity of the second-wave clones peaking on day 37 was not confirmed.

The CDR3 has 15 amino acids, counting the end cysteine and phenylalanine. Only CDR3 DNA remains: 45 bases, in frame from the first base. Trimming removed 5 bases from V and 2 bases from J, leaving 14 bases between the germline ends. From the germline V gene (reference sequence), CDR1 is MNHEY and CDR2 is SMNVEV. This TCR was sampled from a man between 18 and 29 years old who had mild COVID-19 (a few samples of this study predate the infection). The sample titles of this study are shuffled in the database, so cell type and time point are left out; the donor was told from shared clones. The rearrangement combines TRBV27 with TRBJ2-3; the D gene is unclear. The sample taken for sequencing was PBMCs or a T cell subset sorted from them (not recorded which). CDR3 region: CASSLDILYTDTQYF. The sequenced DNA is TGTGCCAGCAGTCTCGACATTCTTTACACAGATACGCAGTATTTT.